These T cell receptor beta chains were read from a single sample in a study of technical replicates of blood from a handful of donors. The data were produced by immunoSEQ multiplex PCR, yet TCRdb's version contains in-frame clones alone and is incomplete. The sample lists tens of thousands of clones, 85% to 95% occurring once. Sequencing was carried out using PBMCs. The receptors here all came from a human donor in good health. Some clones in this sample may be carry-over from other donors' samples. Both conserved end residues are part of each CDR3. A D gene is named only where the DNA matches it firmly. Only part of the rows carry a size: once, few, many, or a class if the clone is expanded.

TRBJ1-2	TRBV30	15	-	-	TGTGCCTGGAGTCCCGTGACAGCGTCTAACTATGGCTACACCTTC	CAWSPVTASNYGYTF
TRBJ2-5	TRBV4-2	17	-	-	TGTGCCAGCAGCCTGTATGGGACACCCCGGTTGGGAGAGACCCAGTACTTC	CASSLYGTPRLGETQYF
TRBJ2-7	TRBV11-2	15	once	-	TGTGCCAGCAGCGCCACCGGACAGAGTGCCTACGAGCAGTACTTC	CASSATGQSAYEQYF
TRBJ1-2	TRBV28	13	-	-	TGTGCCAGCAGCCGGGTGGGACTTTCAGGCTACACCTTC	CASSRVGLSGYTF
TRBJ1-1	TRBV6-5	15	-	-	TGTGCCAGCACGCCGGGGGGCGGACTAAACACTGAAGCTTTCTTT	CASTPGGGLNTEAFF
TRBJ2-2	TRBV5-4	16	-	TRBD2	TGTGCCAGCAGCTTGGGGGGGGGAACGAACACCGGGGAGCTGTTTTTT	CASSLGGGTNTGELFF
TRBJ2-2	TRBV12-5	14	-	-	TGTGCTAGCAAGGGGGGGACGAACACCGGGGAGCTGTTTTTT	CASKGGTNTGELFF
TRBJ1-6	TRBV19	15	-	TRBD1	TGTGCCAGTAGACTGGACAGGGCAAGAAATTCACCCCTCCACTTT	CASRLDRARNSPLHF
TRBJ2-5	TRBV29-1	12	-	-	TGCAGCGTTGAGACAGGAATAGAGACCCAGTACTTC	CSVETGIETQYF
TRBJ1-2	TRBV6-5	12	-	TRBD1	TGTGCCAGCAGTGACAGGGGACGTGGCTACACCTTC	CASSDRGRGYTF
TRBJ1-4	TRBV7-9	14	-	-	TGTGCCAGCAGCTTGGGCCAAGGGGGTGGAAAACTGTTTTTT	CASSLGQGGGKLFF
TRBJ1-1	TRBV5-5	15	-	-	TGTGCCAGCAGCTCAAGATTGGGCCTGAACACTGAAGCTTTCTTT	CASSSRLGLNTEAFF
TRBJ2-7	TRBV19	13	-	-	TGTGCCAGTAGTATAACCCGGTTATACGAGCAGTACTTC	CASSITRLYEQYF
TRBJ2-5	TRBV7-9	14	-	-	TGTGCCAGCAGCCCCCCCTGGAGTGGGGAGACCCAGTACTTC	CASSPPWSGETQYF
TRBJ1-1	TRBV7-9	16	-	TRBD1	TGTGCCAGCAGCGGAACAGGGGGCCCTAAAGACACTGAAGCTTTCTTT	CASSGTGGPKDTEAFF
TRBJ2-2	TRBV6-5	16	-	TRBD1	TGTGCCAGCAGTTTACACCCGACAGGGCGCACCGGGGAGCTGTTTTTT	CASSLHPTGRTGELFF
TRBJ2-7	TRBV4-1	16	-	-	TGCGCCAGCAGCCCGTATGGGGGCGGGAGCTCCTACGAGCAGTACTTC	CASSPYGGGSSYEQYF
TRBJ2-2	TRBV6-5	14	-	TRBD1	TGTGCCAGCAGTAATGCAGGGGGCGGCGGGGAGCTGTTTTTT	CASSNAGGGGELFF
TRBJ1-5	TRBV18	16	-	TRBD1	TGTGCCAGCTCACAACCTCGGGACAGGGTATATGGGCCCCAGCATTTT	CASSQPRDRVYGPQHF
TRBJ2-3	TRBV6-5	14	-	-	TGTGCCAGCAGTTACTCGACTAGTTCGGCGGCGCAGTATTTT	CASSYSTSSAAQYF
TRBJ2-4	TRBV5-1	16	-	TRBD1	TGCGCCAGCAGCTACGGACAGGGGCTAGCCAAAAACATTCAGTACTTC	CASSYGQGLAKNIQYF
TRBJ1-1	TRBV6-5	14	-	-	TGTGCCAGCAGGCAGGGTTCGGGGAACACTGAAGCTTTCTTT	CASRQGSGNTEAFF
TRBJ2-1	TRBV30	13	-	-	TGTGCCTGGAGTACGAGGAACTTCAATGAGCAGTTCTTC	CAWSTRNFNEQFF
TRBJ1-5	TRBV23-1	19	-	TRBD1	TGCGCCAGCAGTCCCTGGGACAGGGGGTGCCAATATAGCAATCAGCCCCAGCATTTT	CASSPWDRGCQYSNQPQHF
TRBJ2-2	TRBV10-3	16	-	-	TGTGCCATCAGTGAGTCTAGGGGCACAGGCGCCGGGGAGCTGTTTTTT	CAISESRGTGAGELFF
TRBJ1-3	TRBV25-1	16	-	-	TGTGCCAGCAGTGGCCGGGACTCGTTCTCTGGAAACACCATATATTTT	CASSGRDSFSGNTIYF
TRBJ2-4	TRBV19	15	-	TRBD1	TGTGCCAGTACGGGGACAGGTCTAGCCAAAAACATTCAGTACTTC	CASTGTGLAKNIQYF
TRBJ2-2	TRBV7-3	15	-	-	TGTGCCAGCAGCCCACCAGGGGGAGGCACCGGGGAGCTGTTTTTT	CASSPPGGGTGELFF
TRBJ2-5	TRBV7-8	15	-	TRBD2	TGTGCCAGCAGCTCAGTAGGGACTAGCGTAGAGACCCAGTACTTC	CASSSVGTSVETQYF
TRBJ2-5	TRBV7-3	15	-	-	TGTGCCAGCAGCCCCGGCGGAGCTCCGGGGGAGACCCAGTACTTC	CASSPGGAPGETQYF
TRBJ2-2	TRBV9	15	-	TRBD1	TGTGCCAGCAGCGTGGGACAGGGGGGCACCGGGGAGCTGTTTTTT	CASSVGQGGTGELFF
TRBJ2-2	TRBV7-3	14	-	-	TGTGCCAGCAGCCCAACACAATACACCGGGGAGCTGTTTTTT	CASSPTQYTGELFF
TRBJ1-1	TRBV29-1	15	-	-	TGCAGCGTTGAAGATGCCCGTAGATTGAACACTGAAGCTTTCTTT	CSVEDARRLNTEAFF
TRBJ1-1	TRBV4-3	15	-	-	TGCGCCAGCAGCCAAGATCGGCAGGGCCTCCCTGAAGCTTTCTTT	CASSQDRQGLPEAFF
TRBJ2-7	TRBV6-1	15	-	TRBD2	TGTGCCAGCAGTGAAAAAGGACTAGCGTCCTACGAGCAGTACTTC	CASSEKGLASYEQYF
TRBJ1-6	TRBV6-5	15	-	TRBD1	TGTGCCAGCAGTTACTCGGGGGACAGGGCTTCACCCCTCCACTTT	CASSYSGDRASPLHF
TRBJ2-1	TRBV9	15	-	TRBD2	TGTGCCAGCAGCCCCTGGGGCGGGGGGGCTAGGGAGCAGTTCTTC	CASSPWGGGAREQFF
TRBJ2-7	TRBV6-1	12	-	-	TGTGCCAGCAATACGGGTCGTGGCGAGCAGTACTTC	CASNTGRGEQYF
TRBJ2-7	TRBV7-8	13	few	-	TGTGCCAGCAGAACAGCGGGTTTATACGAGCAGTACTTC	CASRTAGLYEQYF
TRBJ2-7	TRBV6-5	15	-	TRBD2	TGTGCCAGCAGTGCGCTAGCGGGGCCCTCCTACGAGCAGTACTTC	CASSALAGPSYEQYF
TRBJ1-2	TRBV29-1	13	-	TRBD1	TGCAGCGTTAGCCAAGGGACAGGGGGTGGCTACACCTTC	CSVSQGTGGGYTF
TRBJ1-4	TRBV7-2	14	-	-	TGTGCCAGCAGCCCCATGGGGGGTGGCGAAAAACTGTTTTTT	CASSPMGGGEKLFF
TRBJ1-2	TRBV6-1	16	once	TRBD1	TGTGCCAGCAGTGACGGCCCGGGACAGGAGTACTATGGCTACACCTTC	CASSDGPGQEYYGYTF
TRBJ2-1	TRBV2	16	-	TRBD2	TGTGCCACTCGACTAGCGGGGGGTAGCTCCTACAATGAGCAGTTCTTC	CATRLAGGSSYNEQFF
TRBJ1-1	TRBV16	14	-	-	TGTGCCAGCAGCTCCGGGGGGATGAACACTGAAGCTTTCTTT	CASSSGGMNTEAFF